The 28 T cell receptor beta chains below all came from one sample that was sequenced in a study of cytotoxic CD8 clonotypes in ibrutinib-treated CLL. Sequencing used immunoSEQ multiplex PCR; TCRdb keeps in-frame clones, though not all of them. This table holds under 75,000 clones, about 65% found once. The specimen was PBMCs, collected after 12 months of ibrutinib treatment. The receptors originated from a human donor with chronic lymphocytic leukemia.

The rearrangement uses TRBV7-9 and TRBJ1-5, with D tentatively TRBD1 (5 bases). The CDR3 spans 14 residues. Germline assignment: CDR1 SEHNR and CDR2 FQNEAQ (reference sequence). V was trimmed by 4 bases and J by 4 bases, leaving 11 bases between them. The DNA of the CDR3 is TGTGCCAGCAGCTCACCGGGACTAAATCAGCCCCAGCATTTT. Encoded protein: CASSSPGLNQPQHF.

This chain links TRBV11-2 with TRBJ1-1, with D hard to call. Per germline, CDR1 SGHAT and CDR2 FQNNGV. With 2 bases removed from V and 10 bases from J, the gap between germline ends came to 14 bases. CDR3 length equals 13 residues. CDR3 amino acids: CASSLIDGSPAFF. CDR3 sequence (DNA): TGTGCCAGCAGCTTAATCGATGGGAGCCCAGCTTTCTTT.

The chain has TRBV5-4 and TRBJ1-2, with 9 bases lining up with TRBD1. Germline V gene data show CDR1 as SGHNT and CDR2 as YYREEE (reference sequence). The J segment lost 3 bases and the V segment lost 0 bases, leaving 3 bases of the junction unmatched. CDR3 length: 15 residues. The CDR3 is CASSLGGTGYYGYTF. CDR3 DNA: TGTGCCAGCAGCTTGGGTGGGACAGGGTACTATGGCTACACCTTC.

The chain recombines TRBV30 with TRBJ2-3; D remains ambiguous. Germline V lookup: CDR1 GTSNPN, CDR2 SVGIG (reference sequence). V was trimmed by 2 bases and J by 2 bases, leaving 5 bases between them. This CDR3 has 12 amino acids. The chain's CDR3 is CAWSPTTDTQYF. CDR3 nucleotide sequence: TGTGCCTGGAGTCCCACCACAGATACGCAGTATTTT.

This clone was detected a few times. The V gene is TRBV4-1, the J gene TRBJ1-5; perhaps TRBD1 as D (5 bases). V was trimmed by 0 bases and J by 5 bases, leaving 11 bases between them. The CDR3 is 15 amino acids. Germline V gene data show CDR1 as MGHRA and CDR2 as YSYEKL. CDR3 DNA: TGCGCCAGCAGCCAAGATAGGCAGGGATATCAGCCCCAGCATTTT. Protein product: CASSQDRQGYQPQHF.

The J gene is TRBJ1-1, the V gene TRBV29-1; TRBD1 might be the D (6 bases). There are 15 residues in the CDR3. Germline-derived CDR1 and CDR2 are SQVTM and ANQGSEA. Trimming stripped 5 bases from V and 3 bases from J, with 19 bases between. In DNA, the CDR3 is TGCAGCGTTTTTCAGGGGTTTACTGGTGACACTGAAGCTTTCTTT. Encoded protein: CSVFQGFTGDTEAFF.

This rearrangement joins TRBV30 to TRBJ2-1; perhaps TRBD2 as D (5 bases). The CDR3 sequence is 13 residues long. V was trimmed by 4 bases and J by 3 bases, leaving 10 bases between them. Germline CDR1 reads GTSNPN; CDR2 reads SVGIG (reference sequence). The CDR3 coding sequence is TGTGCCTGGATTTCAGGAGGCTACAATGAGCAGTTCTTC. Amino acids: CAWISGGYNEQFF.

The V gene is TRBV11-2, the J gene TRBJ1-1, with unresolved D. Germline lookup yields CDR1 SGHAT and CDR2 FQNNGV. The CDR3 loop spans 15 amino acids. Trimming stripped 3 bases from V and 6 bases from J, with 17 bases between. This chain's CDR3 is CASSFPYLDMSEAFF. In nucleotides, the CDR3 is TGTGCCAGCAGCTTCCCATACCTCGACATGTCTGAAGCTTTCTTT.

As for this clone: One junction end does not reproduce the germline sequence, and a read error may be involved. J is TRBJ2-5 and V is TRBV5-1; D is unclear. The CDR3 has 14 amino acids. Germline-derived CDR1 and CDR2 are SGHRS and YFSETQ. CDR3 sequence: CASSLEGSPEIQYF. The CDR3 DNA reads as TGCGCCAGCAGCTTGGAAGGCAGCCCAGAGATCCAGTACTTC.

This clone was counted a few times. The genes are TRBV28 and TRBJ2-2; D uncertain. The CDR3 sequence is 14 residues long. V lost 0 bases, J lost 7 bases, and 9 bases lay in between. The germline V gene has CDR1 MDHEN and CDR2 SYDVKM. The CDR3 nucleotides read TGTGCCAGCAGTTTATGGGCGAAGGGCGGGGAGCTGTTTTTT. It translates to CASSLWAKGGELFF. Variable domain in full (rest from reference TRBV28 and TRBJ2-2): DVKVTQSSRYLVKRTGEKVFLECVQDMDHENMFWYRQDPGLGLRLIYFSYDVKMKEKGDIPEGYSVSREKKERFSLILESASTNQTSMYLCASSLWAKGGELFFGEGSRLTVL.

The chain recombines TRBV4-1 with TRBJ2-7; 7 bases line up with TRBD1. The length of the CDR3 is 15 residues. Germline CDR1 MGHRA, CDR2 YSYEKL. J was trimmed by 0 bases and V by 1 base; bases with no gene match: 3. The CDR3 protein is CASSQGQGVSYEQYF. Here the CDR3 DNA reads TGCGCCAGCAGCCAAGGGCAGGGGGTCTCCTACGAGCAGTACTTC.

This clone was detected a few times. V is TRBV9 and J is TRBJ2-7; a possible D gene is TRBD1 (5 bases). The CDR3 spans 14 residues. The V gene's germline CDR1 is SGDLS and CDR2 YYNGEE. V was pared by 4 bases and J by 5 bases, with 16 bases between. CDR3 protein: CASSIGIGVHEQYF. In DNA form, the CDR3 reads TGTGCCAGCAGCATTGGGATAGGGGTCCACGAGCAGTACTTC.

This chain uses TRBV7-2 with TRBJ1-2; D ambiguous. Per germline, CDR1 SGHTA and CDR2 FQGNSA. The ends were cut back, 4 bases at V and 3 bases at J, with 9 bases in the middle. The CDR3 is made up of 13 amino acids. The CDR3 loop reads CASSSVGHYGYTF. The CDR3 DNA is TGTGCCAGCAGCTCTGTGGGTCACTATGGCTACACCTTC.

This chain uses TRBV6-5 with TRBJ2-7; D gene unclear. This CDR3 region has 11 residues. Germline loops: CDR1 MNHEY, CDR2 SVGAGI. V was pared by 5 bases and J by 3 bases, with 5 bases between. CDR3 in DNA: TGTGCCAGCAGTGTAAGCTACGAGCAGTACTTC. Residues: CASSVSYEQYF.

The chain couples TRBV19 to TRBJ2-3, with D unresolved. The V and J ends lost 5 bases and 1 base respectively, with 7 bases between them. Germline V gene data show CDR1 as LNHDA and CDR2 as SQIVND (reference sequence). The CDR3 extends over 13 amino acids. CDR3 DNA: TGTGCCAGTAGTCCGTTCGGCACAGATACGCAGTATTTT. This codes for CASSPFGTDTQYF.

This chain joins TRBV27 and TRBJ2-1, with D uncertain. The CDR3 loop spans 12 amino acids. Germline loops: CDR1 MNHEY, CDR2 SMNVEV (reference sequence). Trimming removed 5 bases from V and 8 bases from J, with 10 bases in between. The CDR3 DNA sequence: TGTGCCAGCAGTACCCGTGGGGATGAGCAGTTCTTC. It is translated as CASSTRGDEQFF.

This sequence joins TRBV20-1 and TRBJ2-7; D not certain. Trimming removed 5 bases at V and 4 bases at J, with 9 bases between. The CDR3 consists of 11 residues. CDR1 and CDR2 from the germline V gene are DFQATT and SNEGSKA (reference sequence). The CDR3 coding sequence is TGCAGTGCTCTCTCGTTGTACGAGCAGTACTTC. This gives the protein CSALSLYEQYF.

V usage is TRBV10-3 and J usage is TRBJ2-5, with D perhaps TRBD1 (5 bases). CDR1 and CDR2 (germline): ENHRY, SYGVKD. CDR3 length: 11 residues. The ends were cut back, 3 bases at V and 9 bases at J, with 8 bases in the middle. The CDR3 spells CAISDQGPQYF. CDR3 DNA sequence: TGTGCCATCAGTGACCAGGGCCCCCAGTACTTC.

The chain combines TRBV5-4 with TRBJ2-5; 8 nucleotides align to TRBD2. The V gene's germline CDR1 is SGHNT and CDR2 YYREEE (reference sequence). V gave up 2 bases and J gave up 5 bases; unmatched junction bases: 5. This CDR3 has 14 residues. DNA of the CDR3: TGTGCCAGCAGCTTCGAGCGGGAGCGGGAGACCCAGTACTTC. Its translation is CASSFERERETQYF.

The chain links TRBV2 to TRBJ2-7; D possibly corresponds to TRBD1 (6 bases). Germline loops: CDR1 SNHLY, CDR2 FYNNEI. The CDR3 runs 15 residues. The V end was cut by 5 bases, the J end by 6 bases, with 20 bases between. The CDR3, as DNA: TGTGCCAGCAGTCCTCTCCTGGCAGGGGATTTCGAGCAGTACTTC. Its protein is CASSPLLAGDFEQYF.

The chain is built from TRBV7-8 and TRBJ1-5; D gene uncertain. CDR3 length: 12 amino acids. CDR1 is SGHVS, CDR2 FQNEAQ, per germline. Trimming removed 0 bases from V and 10 bases from J, with 7 bases in between. Here the CDR3 reads CASSLAAAPQHF. The CDR3 DNA reads TGTGCCAGCAGCTTAGCGGCGGCACCCCAGCATTTT.

The chain joins TRBV25-1 to TRBJ2-5; 9 bases match TRBD1. CDR1 and CDR2 from the germline V gene are MGHDK and SYGVNS. Trimming took 3 bases from V and 2 from J; bases not matched to a gene: 4. The CDR3 is made up of 15 amino acids. The DNA for the CDR3 is TGTGCCAGCAGTGAGCCCGGGACAGGGCAAGAGACCCAGTACTTC. This gives the protein CASSEPGTGQETQYF. Together with reference TRBV25-1 and TRBJ2-5, the CDR3 gives the full variable domain: EADIYQTPRYLVIGTGKKITLECSQTMGHDKMYWYQQDPGMELHLIHYSYGVNSTEKGDLSSESTVSRIRTEHFPLTLESARPSHTSQYLCASSEPGTGQETQYFGPGTRLLVL.

V and J are TRBV6-4 and TRBJ2-2, with D maybe TRBD2 (5 bases). Germline V gene sequence: CDR1 MRHNA, CDR2 SNTAGT. The V end lost 0 bases, the J end lost 2 bases, and 13 bases lay between the germline ends. CDR3 length: 17 residues. CDR3 in amino acids: CASSDSPVTSNTGELFF. DNA of the CDR3: TGTGCCAGCAGTGACTCTCCCGTCACTAGTAACACCGGGGAGCTGTTTTTT.

The chain links TRBV30 to TRBJ2-7; D remains ambiguous. The V end was cut by 2 bases, the J end by 6 bases, with 14 bases between. This CDR3 has 13 amino acids. Germline-derived CDR1 and CDR2 are GTSNPN and SVGIG (reference sequence). The CDR3 reads CAWSRLATGEQYF. CDR3 bases: TGTGCCTGGAGTCGTTTAGCAACGGGCGAGCAGTACTTC. Full variable domain (rest looked up from reference TRBV30 and TRBJ2-7): SQTIHQWPATLVQPVGSPLSLECTVEGTSNPNLYWYRQAAGRGLQLLFYSVGIGQISSEVPQNLSASRPQDRQFILSSKKLLLSDSGFYLCAWSRLATGEQYFGPGTRLTVT.

V and J are TRBV10-3 and TRBJ1-2; no clear D gene. The CDR3 is 12 residues long. With 3 bases removed from V and 4 bases from J, the gap between germline ends came to 6 bases. Germline assignment: CDR1 ENHRY and CDR2 SYGVKD. This chain's CDR3 is CAISDYTYGYTF. The CDR3 nucleotides are TGTGCCATCAGTGACTACACCTATGGCTACACCTTC.

The chain has TRBV19 and TRBJ2-1; 7 nucleotides agree with TRBD2. The junction had 7 bases not matched to a gene; V was cut back by 5 bases and J by 6 bases. The germline V gene encodes CDR1 LNHDA and CDR2 SQIVND (reference sequence). This CDR3 spans 14 amino acids. The CDR3 region is CASSRSGLGNEQFF. The CDR3 DNA follows: TGTGCCAGTAGTCGTAGCGGGTTGGGCAATGAGCAGTTCTTC.

This clone was seen only a few times. V and J are TRBV4-2 and TRBJ2-7; D is unclear. The CDR3 length is 12 residues. Trimming left V 7 bases short and J 1 base short, with 8 bases between. Germline-derived CDR1 and CDR2 are LGHNA and YNFKEQ. The CDR3 protein is CASKGRSYEQYF. In DNA form, the CDR3 reads TGTGCCAGCAAAGGAAGATCCTACGAGCAGTACTTC.

This clone was seen a single time. The V call is TRBV27, the J call TRBJ2-7; D gene unclear. The CDR3 totals 16 residues. Trimming shortened V by 4 bases and J by 3 bases, and 19 bases separated the two germline ends. Germline CDR1 MNHEY, CDR2 SMNVEV (reference sequence). The chain's CDR3 is CASSSLPPERYYEQYF. The CDR3 DNA is TGTGCCAGCAGTTCCCTCCCGCCAGAGAGATACTACGAGCAGTACTTC.